This TCR beta chain was profiled in a study of T cells in Graves' hyperthyroidism and ophthalmopathy. TCR beta CDR3 sequences were amplified from RNA transcripts. With the HTBI primer set, the TCR CDR3 went through a first round of RT-PCR. TCRdb used MiXCR to reprocess the multiplex PCR reads, holding one entry per CDR3 protein. This sample has 250,000 to 350,000 distinct CDR3 sequences; roughly 15% occur once, and the top ten carry approximately 35%. Exclusion criteria comprised uncontrolled infection, other autoimmune disease, pregnancy or lactation. Isolation of PBMCs was performed on approximately 10 ml fresh peripheral blood. In germline, CDR1 is SGHAT, CDR2 FQDESV (reference sequence). The V gene end was trimmed by 5 bases and the J gene end by 8 bases; junction bases not matched to a gene: 10. The CDR3 consists of 15 residues. This clonotype was detected ten times or more.

This rearrangement joins TRBV11-1 to TRBJ2-1; 9 nucleotides match TRBD2. The source is a man in his thirties or forties with Graves' hyperthyroidism. The source material was blood. The CDR3 sequence is CASSPRLAGVYEQFF. The CDR3 nucleotides are TGTGCCAGCAGCCCGCGGTTAGCGGGAGTCTATGAGCAGTTCTTC.